The 26 T cell receptor beta chains in this list originate from one sample, sequenced in a study of cytomegalovirus exposure and HLA in healthy donors. PCR amplification relied on 60 Vbeta primers (plus 13 Jbeta primers). The method was immunoSEQ multiplex PCR; TCRdb's version includes in-frame clones alone and lacks a portion of them. Its clone listing holds about 130,000 clones. Sequencing was done on a sample of PBMCs. These receptors all come from a man younger than 30 in good health and CMV-seronegative.

This chain uses TRBV6-5 with TRBJ1-1; TRBD1 agrees at 11 bases. J lost 12 bases, V lost 0 bases, and 3 bases had no gene match. Per germline, CDR1 MNHEY and CDR2 SVGAGI. This CDR3 contains 13 residues. The CDR3 DNA is TGTGCCAGCAGTTACTCGGACAGGGGGCAAACTTTCTTT. Protein product: CASSYSDRGQTFF.

CDR3 coding DNA: TGTGCCAGTAGACTTAAAAATAGGGAGTTCAATCAGCCCCAGCATTTT. Amino acid sequence: CASRLKNREFNQPQHF. The chain carries TRBV19 and TRBJ1-5, with D unclear. Germline CDR1 reads LNHDA; CDR2 reads SQIVND (reference sequence). The V gene lost 6 bases and the J gene lost 3 bases, with 18 bases spanning the gap. The CDR3 consists of 16 residues. Full variable domain (remainder filled in from reference TRBV19 and TRBJ1-5): DGGITQSPKYLFRKEGQNVTLSCEQNLNHDAMYWYRQDPGQGLRLIYYSQIVNDFQKGDIAEGYSVSREKKESFPLTVTSAQKNPTAFYLCASRLKNREFNQPQHFGDGTRLSIL.

V is TRBV11-3 and J is TRBJ1-4, with 10 bases that match TRBD1. Unmatched junction bases numbered 9, after V lost 6 bases and J lost 8 bases. This CDR3 region has 15 residues. CDR1 is SGHNT, CDR2 YENEEA, per germline. CDR3 sequence: CASSPPGTGVEKLFF. In nucleotides, the CDR3 is TGTGCCAGCAGTCCCCCCGGGACAGGGGTGGAAAAACTGTTTTTT.

V usage is TRBV28 and J usage is TRBJ1-2; D unresolved. CDR1 is MDHEN and CDR2 is SYDVKM in the germline V gene. The CDR3 extends over 11 amino acids. V dropped 8 bases and J dropped 7 bases, with 11 bases sitting between them. The CDR3 nucleotides are TGTGCCAGCGGTCGGGTCTCTGGCTACACCTTC. Residues: CASGRVSGYTF.

The chain recombines TRBV6-5 with TRBJ1-2; D may be TRBD1 (6 bases). The germline V gene has CDR1 MNHEY and CDR2 SVGAGI. Between the trimmed V and J ends, which lost 0 bases and 5 bases, there was a span of 13 bases. The CDR3 covers 15 residues. The CDR3 nucleotides read TGTGCCAGCAGTTACTCGACAGGACAGCAGTATGGCTACACCTTC. It specifies CASSYSTGQQYGYTF.

The chain employs TRBV13 and TRBJ1-3; D is uncertain. The ends were cut back, 6 bases at V and 0 bases at J, with 9 bases in the middle. The CDR3 totals 14 residues. Germline loops: CDR1 PRHDT, CDR2 FYEKMQ (reference sequence). CDR3 region: CASRATFSGNTIYF. The CDR3 DNA reads TGTGCCAGCAGGGCAACCTTCTCTGGAAACACCATATATTTT.

The chain combines TRBV7-2 with TRBJ2-3; TRBD2 matches 9 bases. Germline lookup yields CDR1 SGHTA and CDR2 FQGNSA. CDR3 length: 15 amino acids. V dropped 4 bases and J dropped 1; count of bases not matched to a gene: 3. The chain's CDR3 is CASSYRLAGTDTQYF. The CDR3 DNA reads as TGTGCCAGCAGCTACCGACTAGCGGGCACAGATACGCAGTATTTT.

V usage is TRBV19 and J usage is TRBJ1-6; 9 bases fit TRBD1. The junction had 12 bases not matched to a gene; V was cut back by 5 bases and J by 7 bases. Per the germline V gene, CDR1 is LNHDA and CDR2 is SQIVND (reference sequence). This CDR3 has 17 amino acids. CDR3 loop: CASSLPDRGAWNSPLHF. CDR3 coding DNA: TGTGCCAGTAGTCTACCGGACAGGGGCGCTTGGAATTCACCCCTCCACTTT.

This chain uses TRBV5-8 with TRBJ2-1, with 13 nucleotides matching TRBD2. This CDR3 contains 15 residues. Germline CDR1 and CDR2: SGHTS and YDEGEE. The V gene end was trimmed by 4 bases and the J gene end by 8 bases; junction bases not matched to a gene: 6. The CDR3 protein is CASSQGTSGIDEQFF. The CDR3 DNA follows: TGTGCCAGCAGCCAAGGGACTAGCGGGATCGATGAGCAGTTCTTC.

The V and J genes are TRBV5-1 and TRBJ2-5; no clear D. V gave up 2 bases and J gave up 3 bases, with 2 bases separating them. The CDR3 runs 11 residues. In germline, CDR1 is SGHRS, CDR2 YFSETQ. DNA for the CDR3: TGCGCCAGCAGCTTCAAAGAGACCCAGTACTTC. Translation: CASSFKETQYF.

The chain carries TRBV7-2 and TRBJ1-4; a weak D match, TRBD1 (5 bases). The CDR3 runs 15 residues. Germline V gene lookup returns CDR1 SGHTA and CDR2 FQGNSA. V was clipped by 1 base and J by 7 bases, with 13 bases between them. For the CDR3, the DNA is TGTGCCAGCAGCTTAGTAAGACAGCGATCTGAAAAACTGTTTTTT. It is translated as CASSLVRQRSEKLFF.

The J gene is TRBJ2-7, the V gene TRBV9; D is uncertain. V lost 2 bases and J 5 bases, leaving 11 bases between the germline ends. CDR1 SGDLS and CDR2 YYNGEE come from the germline V gene. CDR3 length equals 13 residues. The CDR3 here is CASSVNSPHEQYF. The CDR3 DNA follows: TGTGCCAGCAGCGTCAACAGTCCCCACGAGCAGTACTTC.

The chain has TRBV6-5 and TRBJ1-6; 9 bases fit TRBD1. With V trimmed by 6 bases and J by 9 bases, 9 bases remained unmatched. This CDR3 has 15 amino acids. Germline assignment: CDR1 MNHEY and CDR2 SVGAGI. The CDR3 loop is CASRPDRGLTSPLHF. The DNA of the CDR3 is TGTGCCAGCAGGCCTGACAGGGGGTTAACTTCACCCCTCCACTTT.

The chain carries TRBV2 and TRBJ2-1; D is perhaps TRBD1 (7 bases). The CDR3 runs to 13 residues. Germline loops: CDR1 SNHLY, CDR2 FYNNEI. Between the trimmed V and J ends, which lost 6 bases and 4 bases, there was a span of 10 bases. In nucleotides, the CDR3 is TGTGCCAGCAGGGAGGGGGCTTACAATGAGCAGTTCTTC. It is translated as CASREGAYNEQFF.

Written as DNA, the CDR3 is TGTGCCAGCAGTCTTCAGGGCTCCGGGGAGCTGTTTTTT. This codes for CASSLQGSGELFF. This chain uses TRBV6-5 with TRBJ2-2; TRBD1 might be the D (5 bases). This CDR3 comprises 13 residues. Trimming cost V 5 bases and J 6 bases, with 10 bases left between them. Germline V gene data show CDR1 as MNHEY and CDR2 as SVGAGI.

V gene TRBV28 combines with J gene TRBJ2-5, with 14 nucleotides matching TRBD2. Unmatched junction bases numbered 12, after V lost 7 bases and J lost 11 bases. Per germline, CDR1 MDHEN and CDR2 SYDVKM. The CDR3 is made up of 15 amino acids. In nucleotides, the CDR3 is TGTGCCAGCAAGATTACACCGGGACTAGCGGGAGAGCAGTACTTC. As protein: CASKITPGLAGEQYF.

The CDR3: CASRRDRYNSPLHF. The CDR3 DNA sequence: TGTGCCAGCAGACGGGACAGGTATAATTCACCCCTCCACTTT. This sequence joins TRBV6-6 and TRBJ1-6, with 8 bases that match TRBD1. V gave up 6 bases and J gave up 4 bases; unmatched junction bases: 2. CDR1 MNHNY and CDR2 SVGAGI come from the germline V gene (reference sequence). The CDR3 has 14 residues.

The chain couples TRBV6-1 to TRBJ1-1, with 9 bases that match TRBD1. The CDR3 has 15 residues. V lost 2 bases to trimming and J lost 4 bases; unmatched junction nucleotides: 5. CDR1 is MNHNS and CDR2 is SASEGT in the germline V gene. CDR3 loop: CASSEYETGGTEAFF. As DNA, the CDR3 is TGTGCCAGCAGTGAATATGAGACAGGGGGCACTGAAGCTTTCTTT.

J is TRBJ2-1 and V is TRBV20-1, with TRBD2 matching over 7 bases. From germline, CDR1 is DFQATT and CDR2 SNEGSKA (reference sequence). V shed 6 bases and J 16 bases; nucleotides not matched to a gene: 9. The CDR3 is 10 residues long. CDR3 residues: CSATSGNHFF. The CDR3 nucleotides are TGCAGTGCAACGAGCGGGAATCATTTCTTC.

The J gene is TRBJ2-5, the V gene TRBV4-3, with 8 bases aligning to TRBD1. The DNA end favors TRBJ2-7, so the J call may be wrong. Germline V lookup: CDR1 LGHNA, CDR2 YSLEER. The CDR3 runs to 15 residues. CDR3 in DNA: TGCGCCAGCAGCCCGGATACAGGGGGTACCTACGAGCAGTACTTC. This encodes CASSPDTGGTYEQYF.

The rearrangement links TRBV27 to TRBJ2-7; TRBD1 matches at 7 bases. The CDR3 covers 14 residues. Trimming cost V 8 bases and J 3 bases; bases outside gene matches: 10. Germline lookup yields CDR1 MNHEY and CDR2 SMNVEV (reference sequence). The CDR3 bases are TGTGCCAGCGGAAACGGGACAGCCTACTACGAGCAGTACTTC. This codes for CASGNGTAYYEQYF.

The chain couples TRBV28 to TRBJ1-3, with a tentative D call TRBD1 (5 bases). The CDR3 runs 17 residues. Trimming took 7 bases from V and 4 from J, leaving 23 bases between them. In germline, CDR1 is MDHEN, CDR2 SYDVKM. The CDR3 DNA reads as TGTGCCAGCACCCTTACGGGGCAGGGACTAGGCGGAAACACCATATATTTT. Translated, it gives CASTLTGQGLGGNTIYF. Drawing the rest from reference TRBV28 and TRBJ1-3, the complete variable domain is DVKVTQSSRYLVKRTGEKVFLECVQDMDHENMFWYRQDPGLGLRLIYFSYDVKMKEKGDIPEGYSVSREKKERFSLILESASTNQTSMYLCASTLTGQGLGGNTIYFGEGSWLTVV.

The rearrangement uses TRBV19 and TRBJ1-5; D ambiguous. The CDR3 covers 12 residues. The germline V gene has CDR1 LNHDA and CDR2 SQIVND (reference sequence). Trimming removed 7 bases at V and 2 bases at J, with 6 bases between. CDR3 sequence: CASKRGNQPQHF. CDR3 nucleotide sequence: TGTGCCAGTAAGCGGGGCAATCAGCCCCAGCATTTT.

J is TRBJ2-7 and V is TRBV9; tentatively, D is TRBD2 (6 bases). The CDR3 consists of 15 residues. The V end lost 4 bases, the J end lost 3 bases, and 17 bases lay between the germline ends. Germline V gene sequence: CDR1 SGDLS, CDR2 YYNGEE. The CDR3 region is CASSPEVAAVYEQYF. The CDR3 nucleotides read TGTGCCAGCAGCCCAGAGGTAGCGGCGGTCTACGAGCAGTACTTC.

The V call is TRBV2, the J call TRBJ2-2, with 9 bases identical to TRBD2. The germline CDR1 and CDR2 sequences are SNHLY and FYNNEI. Unmatched junction bases numbered 7, after V lost 6 bases and J lost 5 bases. The CDR3 spans 15 residues. CDR3 loop: CASRSFAGGTGELFF. The CDR3 nucleotides read TGTGCCAGCAGGTCTTTCGCGGGAGGGACCGGGGAGCTGTTTTTT.

This chain uses TRBV6-5 with TRBJ2-7; possibly TRBD2 for D (5 bases). The CDR3 loop spans 15 amino acids. Germline CDR1 MNHEY, CDR2 SVGAGI. The V gene lost 7 bases and the J gene lost 0 bases, with 16 bases spanning the gap. CDR3 sequence reads: CASNSGNPLSYEQYF. In nucleotides, the CDR3 is TGTGCCAGCAACAGCGGAAATCCACTCTCCTACGAGCAGTACTTC.